The source of this T cell receptor (beta chain) is a study of PD-1 blockade in classical Hodgkin lymphoma. General study points: Whereas CD4+ TCR diversity had risen significantly by C4D1, CD8+ TCR diversity had not. Possible causes of repertoire differences, disease activity or prior therapy, remain undefined.

This clone was seen a single time. What it binds is not known. Stated time point: cycle 4 day 1 (C4D1), after 6 weeks of nivolumab. Each patient experienced a relapse that followed autologous stem cell transplantation, and brentuximab vedotin exposure varied. The table came from immunoSEQ multiplex PCR; TCRdb's copy has only in-frame clones and leaves some out. The repertoire holds around 50,000 clones, with about 75% as singletons. Germline V gene data show CDR1 as GTSNPN and CDR2 as SVGIG (reference sequence). With 2 bases removed from V and 8 bases from J, the gap between germline ends came to 7 bases. The CDR3 runs to 11 residues.

Sequences were derived from peripheral blood mononuclear cells (PBMCs), sampled before the fourth cycle of nivolumab. This chain joins TRBV30 and TRBJ2-1; D gene unclear. This TCR derives from a human donor with classical Hodgkin lymphoma. CDR3 DNA sequence: TGTGCCTGGAGTATGGCGGATGAGCAGTTCTTC. Translating it yields CAWSMADEQFF.